These T cell receptor beta chains were read from a single sample in a study of blood T cell repertoires in COVID-19. Profiling relied on immunoSEQ multiplex PCR, and the TCRdb table lists in-frame clones only, not all of them. The data show over 25,000 clones, roughly four fifths seen once. The source material was peripheral blood. These receptors came from a woman aged 80 or over with acute or convalescent COVID-19. The CDR3 runs from the conserved cysteine through the conserved F or W. D genes are given only for firm matches. Rows may omit the clone size; those that give it use once, few, many or a size class.

d_call clone_size j_call v_call cdr3_aa cdr3_nt
TRBD2 . TRBJ2-3 TRBV4-2 CASSERGYSTDTQYF TGTGCCAGCAGCGAGCGGGGGTACAGCACAGATACGCAGTATTTT
. . TRBJ1-5 TRBV21-1 CASSKALEGGRISPQHF TGTGCCAGCAGCAAAGCGCTGGAAGGAGGACGTATCAGCCCCCAGCATTTT
. once TRBJ1-5 TRBV3-1/TRBV3-2 CASSQDRGWQPQHF TGTGCCAGCAGCCAAGATCGCGGATGGCAGCCCCAGCATTTT
. . TRBJ1-2 TRBV27 CASSSGTTNYGYTF TGTGCCAGCAGTTCCGGGACAACTAACTATGGCTACACCTTC
TRBD1 . TRBJ1-1 TRBV27 CASSPHRTGNTEAFF TGTGCCAGCAGTCCCCACCGGACAGGGAACACTGAAGCTTTCTTT
. . TRBJ2-1 TRBV27 CASSTGLLSGGEQFF TGTGCCAGCAGTACGGGACTCCTGTCTGGGGGTGAGCAGTTCTTC
. . TRBJ2-3 TRBV9 CASSALTDTQYF TGTGCCAGCAGCGCCCTCACAGATACGCAGTATTTT
. . TRBJ2-7 TRBV3-1/TRBV3-2 CASSQGQGPSRAYF TGTGCCAGCAGCCAAGGTCAGGGCCCCTCGAGAGCGTACTTC
TRBD1 . TRBJ1-4 TRBV19 CASSKQGARGNEKLFF TGTGCCAGTAGTAAACAGGGGGCGCGAGGTAATGAAAAACTGTTTTTT
. . TRBJ2-5 TRBV11-2 CASSLTQGAWETQYF TGTGCCAGCAGCTTAACCCAGGGCGCCTGGGAGACCCAGTACTTC
TRBD1 . TRBJ2-1 TRBV23-1 CASSQIDPGQGFDEQFF TGCGCCAGCAGTCAAATAGACCCGGGACAGGGGTTCGATGAGCAGTTCTTC
. . TRBJ2-2 TRBV2 CASILTRGIGGELFF TGTGCCAGCATCCTCACCCGGGGGATAGGCGGGGAGCTGTTTTTT
TRBD1 . TRBJ1-4 TRBV28 CASSGDGTGHEKLFF TGTGCCAGCAGCGGCGACGGGACAGGGCATGAAAAACTGTTTTTT
. . TRBJ1-2 TRBV10-2 CASARGGSYGYTF TGCGCCAGCGCCCGTGGGGGGTCCTATGGCTACACCTTC
TRBD2 once TRBJ2-1 TRBV4-1 CASSQELAGEDEQFF TGCGCCAGCAGCCAAGAGCTAGCGGGAGAGGATGAGCAGTTCTTC
. . TRBJ2-7 TRBV6-6 CASSYSADSYEQYF TGTGCCAGCAGTTACTCGGCGGACTCCTACGAGCAGTACTTC
TRBD1 . TRBJ1-1 TRBV7-3 CASSRTGNTEAFF TGTGCCAGCAGCCGGACAGGGAACACTGAAGCTTTCTTT
TRBD2 . TRBJ2-1 TRBV7-2 CASSPSGRSYNEQFF TGTGCCAGCAGCCCAAGCGGGAGGTCCTACAATGAGCAGTTCTTC
TRBD1 few TRBJ2-5 TRBV2 CASRHRGHETQYF TGTGCCAGCAGGCACAGGGGGCACGAGACCCAGTACTTC
. . TRBJ1-1 TRBV19 CASSQPRLNTEAFF TGTGCCAGTAGCCAACCCAGGTTGAACACTGAAGCTTTCTTT
TRBD1 . TRBJ2-5 TRBV7-8 CASSPSGGAGETQYF TGTGCCAGCAGCCCATCAGGGGGCGCGGGGGAGACCCAGTACTTC
. . TRBJ1-1 TRBV9 CASSVGITGPGDTEAFF TGTGCCAGCAGCGTAGGAATAACTGGGCCCGGGGACACTGAAGCTTTCTTT
. . TRBJ2-7 TRBV5-1 CASSRRTGLDGEQYF TGCGCCAGCAGCAGGAGAACAGGGTTGGACGGCGAGCAGTACTTC
. . TRBJ2-7 TRBV28 CASSLREQYF TGTGCCAGCAGTTTGCGCGAGCAGTACTTC
TRBD2 . TRBJ2-5 TRBV7-6 CASSEGIAGGQAETQYF TGTGCCAGCAGCGAAGGGATAGCGGGGGGGCAGGCAGAGACCCAGTACTTC
. . TRBJ1-5 TRBV6-1 CASSEGRGSGRYSNQPQHF TGTGCCAGCAGTGAAGGGCGGGGGTCCGGGAGGTATAGCAATCAGCCCCAGCATTTT
TRBD1 . TRBJ1-1 TRBV19 CASSYGTEHTEAFF TGTGCCAGTAGTTACGGGACAGAGCACACTGAAGCTTTCTTT
. . TRBJ2-5 TRBV27 CASSFYRKGLQETQYF TGTGCCAGCAGTTTTTATCGGAAAGGACTACAAGAGACCCAGTACTTC